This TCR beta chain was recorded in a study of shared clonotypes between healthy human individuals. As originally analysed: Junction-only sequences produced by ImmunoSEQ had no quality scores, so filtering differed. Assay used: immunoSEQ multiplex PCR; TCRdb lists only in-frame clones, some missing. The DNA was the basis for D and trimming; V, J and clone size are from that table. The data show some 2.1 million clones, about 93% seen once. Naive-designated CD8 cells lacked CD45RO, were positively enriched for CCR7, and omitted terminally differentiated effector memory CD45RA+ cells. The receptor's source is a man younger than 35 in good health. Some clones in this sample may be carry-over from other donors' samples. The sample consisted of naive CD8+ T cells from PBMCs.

CDR3 amino acids: CASSFWTDSGANVLTF. The CDR3 coding sequence is TGTGCCAGCAGCTTCTGGACGGATTCTGGGGCCAACGTCCTGACTTTC. The chain combines TRBV7-9 with TRBJ2-6; D remains ambiguous. CDR1 is SEHNR and CDR2 is FQNEAQ in the germline V gene (reference sequence). This CDR3 is 16 amino acids long. Trimming stripped 3 bases from V and 1 base from J, with 10 bases between.